What follows are 30 T cell receptor beta chains derived from one specimen sequenced in a study of blood T cells in healthy people across ages. Primers used in a second PCR of about 7 to 12 cycles were a sample-barcoded 5' primer and a J-beta primer mix. TCRdb fed the 5' RACE reads into MiXCR, producing one record per CDR3 protein. Among 1.5 million to 2 million distinct CDR3 sequences listed, 28% were seen once. The sequencing input was blood. The receptors originated from a woman aged 30 to 39 in good health.

This clonotype was found a few times. The chain employs TRBV10-3 and TRBJ2-3; 9 nucleotides line up with TRBD2. The CDR3 totals 14 residues. CDR1 and CDR2 (germline): ENHRY, SYGVKD. The V and J ends lost 6 bases and 2 bases, in that order; junction bases with no gene match: 3. The CDR3: CAIRPGLATDTQYF. The CDR3 DNA is TGTGCCATCAGGCCGGGACTAGCCACAGATACGCAGTATTTT.

This clonotype showed up just a few times. This chain connects TRBV7-2 to TRBJ2-1, with D perhaps TRBD2 (6 bases). The germline V gene has CDR1 SGHTA and CDR2 FQGNSA. This CDR3 is built from 14 residues. The V end lost 5 bases, the J end lost 6 bases, and 14 bases lay between the germline ends. The CDR3 sequence: CASSPPTSVNEQFF. The CDR3 DNA is TGTGCCAGCAGCCCCCCGACTAGTGTCAATGAGCAGTTCTTC.

To note about this clonotype: A much more abundant neighbour one base away suggests this may be a read error. The CDR3 bases are TGCAGCTTCGGAGGTGGGCTAGCGGGAGTATCAGATACGCAGTATTTT. Translation: CSFGGGLAGVSDTQYF. The chain links TRBV29-1 to TRBJ2-3; 10 positions match TRBD2. The J segment lost 4 bases and the V segment lost 8 bases, leaving 15 bases of the junction unmatched. The germline CDR1 and CDR2 sequences are SQVTM and ANQGSEA. The CDR3 length is 16 residues.

A few counts support this clonotype. This rearrangement joins TRBV5-6 to TRBJ2-4, with TRBD2 matching 8 bases. V was clipped by 4 bases and J by 3 bases; unmatched bases: 12. CDR3 length: 17 amino acids. CDR1 and CDR2 from the germline V gene are SGHDT and YYEEEE. CDR3 amino acids: CASSPYSGSPVKNIQYF. The CDR3 DNA follows: TGTGCCAGCAGCCCCTACAGCGGGAGCCCGGTCAAAAACATTCAGTACTTC.

The CDR3 sequence: CASSKRTGGKNEQFF. CDR3 DNA: TGTGCCAGCAGCAAAAGGACAGGGGGAAAAAATGAGCAGTTCTTC. The chain is built from TRBV12-3 or TRBV12-4 and TRBJ2-1; 10 bases align to TRBD1. J was trimmed by 7 bases and V by 6 bases; bases with no gene match: 9. The CDR3 is 15 amino acids.

A few counts support this clonotype. This chain uses TRBV6-1 with TRBJ1-1, with D tentatively TRBD1 (6 bases). The germline gives CDR1 MNHNS, CDR2 SASEGT. The ends were cut back, 4 bases at V and 3 bases at J, with 12 bases in the middle. CDR3 size: 14 residues. The CDR3 bases are TGTGCCAGCAGTGGCCAGGGGAGACACACTGAAGCTTTCTTT. Encoded protein: CASSGQGRHTEAFF.

This clonotype was observed a handful of times. CDR3 in amino acids: CASSLVATEVHTF. DNA for the CDR3: TGTGCCAGCAGCTTAGTTGCTACAGAAGTCCACACCTTC. The chain joins TRBV7-9 to TRBJ1-2; D not certain. Germline loops: CDR1 SEHNR, CDR2 FQNEAQ (reference sequence). V lost 1 base to trimming and J lost 12 bases, with 15 bases between them. The CDR3 is made up of 13 amino acids. The variable domain in full, completed from reference TRBV7-9 and TRBJ1-2, reads DTGVSQNPRHKITKRGQNVTFRCDPISEHNRLYWYRQTLGQGPEFLTYFQNEAQLEKSRLLSDRFSAERPKGSFSTLEIQRTEQGDSAMYLCASSLVATEVHTFGSGTRLTVV.

Many counts were recorded for this clonotype. The rearrangement joins TRBV5-1 to TRBJ1-2; D not resolved. Germline V gene sequence: CDR1 SGHRS, CDR2 YFSETQ. There are 11 residues in the CDR3. The V end lost 3 bases, the J end lost 11 bases, and 11 bases lay between the germline ends. CDR3 sequence (DNA): TGCGCCAGCAGCTCGGATAAGCTTTACACCTTC. Amino acid sequence: CASSSDKLYTF. Full variable domain (missing parts from reference TRBV5-1 and TRBJ1-2): KAGVTQTPRYLIKTRGQQVTLSCSPISGHRSVSWYQQTPGQGLQFLFEYFSETQRNKGNFPGRFSGRQFSNSRSEMNVSTLELGDSALYLCASSSDKLYTFGSGTRLTVV.

The V call is TRBV12-3 or TRBV12-4, the J call TRBJ1-5, with 8 positions matching TRBD1. The J segment lost 4 bases and the V segment lost 6 bases, leaving 5 bases of the junction unmatched. CDR3 length equals 14 residues. The DNA for the CDR3 is TGTGCCAGCAGAAACAGGGGGAGTAATCAGCCCCAGCATTTT. Residues: CASRNRGSNQPQHF.

As for this clonotype: This may stem from a read error, because a much larger clone lies one nucleotide away. The V gene is TRBV2, the J gene TRBJ2-4; no reliable D call. The DNA end is a closer match to TRBJ2-7, so the J assignment may be wrong. Germline loops: CDR1 SNHLY, CDR2 FYNNEI. CDR3 length: 14 amino acids. The CDR3 sequence: CAGQVASGSYEQYF. As DNA, the CDR3 is TGTGCCGGGCAGGTCGCCAGTGGGTCCTACGAGCAGTACTTC.

This clonotype was seen only once. This chain joins TRBV24-1 and TRBJ2-1; 7 nucleotides match TRBD1. CDR3 length: 15 residues. With V trimmed by 4 bases and J by 6 bases, 8 bases remained unmatched. The germline gives CDR1 KGHDR, CDR2 SFDVKD. The CDR3 protein is CATSDRSTGANEQFF. In DNA, the CDR3 is TGTGCCACCAGTGACCGAAGTACAGGGGCCAATGAGCAGTTCTTC.

This clonotype was observed a handful of times. This sequence joins TRBV20-1 and TRBJ2-7; 7 bases are shared with TRBD2. Looked up from germline, CDR1 is DFQATT and CDR2 is SNEGSKA (reference sequence). After removal of 6 bases from V and 6 bases from J, the junction contained 11 bases not matched to a gene. The CDR3 is 13 residues long. The CDR3 here is CSAADLAVSEQYF. The DNA of the CDR3 is TGCAGTGCGGCAGATCTAGCGGTATCCGAGCAGTACTTC.

V gene TRBV20-1 combines with J gene TRBJ1-2; D ambiguous. The CDR3 has 14 residues. Between the trimmed V and J ends, which lost 8 bases and 2 bases, there was a span of 18 bases. Germline V CDR1 and CDR2: DFQATT, SNEGSKA (reference sequence). For the CDR3, the DNA is TGCAGTTCAGAACCACAAACGGGAAACTATGGCTACACCTTC. Amino acids: CSSEPQTGNYGYTF.

This clonotype was counted a few times. This chain links TRBV5-1 with TRBJ2-1, with a possible D match to TRBD1 (5 bases). Trimming stripped 4 bases from V and 8 bases from J, with 19 bases between. The CDR3 is 15 amino acids. Germline V gives CDR1 SGHRS, CDR2 YFSETQ. CDR3 protein: CASSPGNQVQDEQFF. The CDR3 region has the DNA TGCGCCAGCAGCCCAGGGAATCAGGTACAAGATGAGCAGTTCTTC.

There are a few counts of this clonotype. The chain recombines TRBV20-1 with TRBJ1-6; tentatively, D is TRBD1 (5 bases). The germline V gene has CDR1 DFQATT and CDR2 SNEGSKA (reference sequence). This CDR3 is built from 14 residues. V lost 0 bases and J lost 8, with 11 bases in between. The DNA for the CDR3 is TGCAGTGCTAGAGACTCAGGGTCACATTCACCCCTCCACTTT. Translation gives CSARDSGSHSPLHF.

The chain couples TRBV10-3 to TRBJ2-1, with D perhaps TRBD1 (5 bases). Germline CDR1 is ENHRY and CDR2 is SYGVKD. V dropped 1 base and J dropped 8 bases, with 12 bases sitting between them. The CDR3 consists of 14 residues. CDR3 loop: CAISEFQGRHEQFF. The CDR3 region has the DNA TGTGCCATCAGTGAGTTCCAGGGTAGGCATGAGCAGTTCTTC.

This clonotype has just a few counts. The chain recombines TRBV20-1 with TRBJ1-2; D gene uncertain. Germline-derived CDR1 and CDR2 are DFQATT and SNEGSKA (reference sequence). V lost 3 bases, J lost 4 bases, and 6 bases lay in between. The CDR3 loop spans 11 amino acids. CDR3 bases: TGCAGTGCTAGCGGCAGCTATGGCTACACCTTC. It codes for CSASGSYGYTF.

The chain employs TRBV10-3 and TRBJ2-6; TRBD1 matches at 9 bases. The CDR3 covers 20 residues. V lost 4 bases, J lost 2 bases, and 15 bases stayed unmatched. Germline-derived CDR1 and CDR2 are ENHRY and SYGVKD. Written as DNA, the CDR3 is TGTGCCATCAGTGTGGTTGCCGGACAGGGGAATATCGCTGGGGCCAACGTCCTGACTTTC. Its protein is CAISVVAGQGNIAGANVLTF.

The chain employs TRBV24-1 and TRBJ2-3; D gene unclear. V lost 5 bases and J 0 bases, leaving 8 bases between the germline ends. In germline, CDR1 is KGHDR, CDR2 SFDVKD. This CDR3 spans 14 amino acids. CDR3 bases: TGTGCCACCAGTGCTCGTACTAGCACAGATACGCAGTATTTT. This translates into CATSARTSTDTQYF.

In this sample, this clonotype turned up a few times. This chain uses TRBV7-2 with TRBJ2-1; D is ambiguous. The germline V gene has CDR1 SGHTA and CDR2 FQGNSA. V lost 1 base to trimming and J lost 0 bases, with 7 bases between them. This CDR3 is 15 amino acids long. In DNA, the CDR3 is TGTGCCAGCAGCTTAGTTCCCCTCTCCTACAATGAGCAGTTCTTC. Translation gives CASSLVPLSYNEQFF.

This clonotype was counted ten times or more. The V gene is TRBV5-1, the J gene TRBJ2-7; 7 nucleotides agree with TRBD1. The CDR3 covers 15 residues. Germline loops: CDR1 SGHRS, CDR2 YFSETQ. The V segment lost 1 base and the J segment 3 bases; nucleotides outside the gene matches: 7. The CDR3 DNA reads TGCGCCAGCAGCTTGCTTTCGACAGGGAACTACGAGCAGTACTTC. It yields the protein CASSLLSTGNYEQYF.

The sample holds a few counts of this clonotype. V is TRBV7-8 and J is TRBJ2-3; D is unclear. The CDR3 consists of 14 residues. The V end was cut by 10 bases, the J end by 8 bases, with 22 bases between. Looked up from germline, CDR1 is SGHVS and CDR2 is FQNEAQ. For the CDR3, the DNA is TGTGCCACCAAGACAATTACAGCCACAAGTACGCAGTATTTT. Encoded protein: CATKTITATSTQYF.

This clonotype showed up many times. The chain couples TRBV12-3 or TRBV12-4 to TRBJ2-1; the D gene could be TRBD1 or TRBD2 (6 bases each). This CDR3 has 13 amino acids. The germline V and J ends were trimmed by 6 bases and 7 bases, with 13 bases remaining between them. DNA for the CDR3: TGTGCCAGCAGCTCGCGGAGGGGGAATGAGCAGTTCTTC. It codes for CASSSRRGNEQFF.

This clonotype was observed a few times. The chain uses TRBV3-1 and TRBJ1-6, with D perhaps TRBD1 (5 bases). The CDR3 spans 15 residues. V was trimmed by 1 base and J by 10 bases, leaving 14 bases between them. Germline CDR1 is LGHDT and CDR2 is YNNKEL (reference sequence). CDR3 DNA: TGTGCCAGCAGCCAAGGGCGGGGGAGGACCTCACCCCTCCACTTT. Translated: CASSQGRGRTSPLHF.

V and J are TRBV12-3 or TRBV12-4 and TRBJ1-3; 10 bases map to TRBD1. After removal of 3 bases from V and 6 bases from J, the junction contained 5 bases not matched to a gene. There are 15 residues in the CDR3. This CDR3 is CASSFYGTGANTIYF. CDR3 DNA: TGTGCCAGCAGTTTTTATGGGACAGGGGCAAACACCATATATTTT.

In its sample, this clonotype was seen a few times. V is TRBV6-1 and J is TRBJ2-3; tentatively, D is TRBD1 (6 bases). In germline, CDR1 is MNHNS, CDR2 SASEGT. V was clipped by 6 bases and J by 1 base, with 11 bases between them. The CDR3 is 14 amino acids. The chain's CDR3 is CASRRDTGTDTQYF. The DNA for the CDR3 is TGTGCCAGCAGAAGGGACACTGGCACAGATACGCAGTATTTT.

The J gene is TRBJ2-3, the V gene TRBV6-6, with D perhaps TRBD1 or TRBD2 (5 bases each). Trimming left V 8 bases short and J 2 bases short, with 17 bases between. CDR1 is MNHNY and CDR2 is SVGAGI in the germline V gene (reference sequence). The CDR3 has 15 amino acids. CDR3 nucleotides: TGTGCCAGCGGCTATGGGACGGGGAACACAGATACGCAGTATTTT. The encoded protein is CASGYGTGNTDTQYF.

In its sample, this clonotype was seen a few times. The J gene is TRBJ1-2, the V gene TRBV10-3, with 12 bases lining up with TRBD1. CDR1 and CDR2 from the germline V gene are ENHRY and SYGVKD. With V trimmed by 4 bases and J by 2 bases, 8 bases remained unmatched. CDR3 length: 17 amino acids. CDR3 amino acids: CAISVGQGARMNYGYTF. CDR3 nucleotide sequence: TGTGCCATCAGTGTGGGACAGGGGGCGCGAATGAACTATGGCTACACCTTC.

This clonotype was seen more than once but under ten times. This chain connects TRBV29-1 to TRBJ1-1; no reliable D call. Germline CDR1 reads SQVTM; CDR2 reads ANQGSEA. The CDR3 spans 13 residues. The V and J ends lost 1 base and 1 base respectively, with 7 bases between them. CDR3 nucleotides: TGCAGCGTTGAAGTCTCCAGGAACACTGAAGCTTTCTTT. Translating gives CSVEVSRNTEAFF.

This clonotype was recorded a few times. This sequence joins TRBV5-1 and TRBJ2-6; TRBD2 might be the D (5 bases). The CDR3 is 15 residues long. V was pared by 0 bases and J by 4 bases, with 8 bases between. Germline V gene data show CDR1 as SGHRS and CDR2 as YFSETQ. In nucleotides, the CDR3 is TGCGCCAGCAGCTTGGTGTCGGGGGGGGCCAACGTCCTGACTTTC. It translates to CASSLVSGGANVLTF.